The sequence of this TCR beta chain was determined in a study of blood T cell repertoires in COVID-19. The protocol was immunoSEQ multiplex PCR, while the TCRdb copy is restricted to in-frame clones and leaves out a portion. The sample includes 80,000 to 95,000 clones, 65% to 90% of them seen just once. The CDR3 loop spans 15 amino acids. V lost 5 bases, J lost 8 bases, and 21 bases lay in between. CDR1 and CDR2 from the germline V gene are SGHTA and FQGNSA. Sequencing was done on a sample of peripheral blood. The TCR comes from a woman older than 75 with active or convalescent COVID-19. The chain is built from TRBV7-2 and TRBJ1-1; D possibly corresponds to TRBD1 (6 bases). In nucleotides, the CDR3 is TGTGCCAGCAGCCCTACATCCGCCCGGGGGGCGGAAGCTTTCTTT. Translated: CASSPTSARGAEAFF.